Listed here are 9 T cell receptor beta chains from one sample, sequenced in a study of blood T cell repertoires in COVID-19. Clones were read by immunoSEQ multiplex PCR, and TCRdb kept only the in-frame ones, dropping some. The sample holds over 200,000 clones, 80% to 90% seen once. Sequenced input: PBMCs or T cells enriched from blood (not recorded which). The source of these receptors is a woman under 40 who had been exposed to COVID-19.

The chain combines TRBV12-3 or TRBV12-4 with TRBJ1-1, with D perhaps matching TRBD1 (6 bases). The V gene lost 6 bases and the J gene lost 4 bases, with 9 bases spanning the gap. This CDR3 contains 12 residues. CDR3 loop: CASRGAGTEAFF. DNA for the CDR3: TGTGCCAGCAGGGGGGCGGGCACTGAAGCTTTCTTT.

This sequence joins TRBV19 and TRBJ1-1, with D possibly matching TRBD1 (6 bases). Germline V CDR1 and CDR2: LNHDA, SQIVND (reference sequence). The CDR3 spans 15 residues. V lost 7 bases and J 0 bases, leaving 15 bases between the germline ends. The CDR3 loop is CASTPGTPLNTEAFF. For the CDR3, the DNA is TGTGCCAGTACCCCCGGGACACCTCTGAACACTGAAGCTTTCTTT.

The rearrangement uses TRBV3-1 (or the pseudogene TRBV3-2) and TRBJ2-3, with 7 bases aligning to TRBD1. The CDR3 totals 13 residues. V lost 3 bases and J lost 3; bases outside the gene matches: 0. Germline V CDR1 and CDR2: LGHDT, YNNKEL (reference sequence). CDR3 nucleotide sequence: TGTGCCAGCAGCCAGACAGGGACAGATACGCAGTATTTT. Residues: CASSQTGTDTQYF.

This chain connects TRBV4-1 to TRBJ2-7, with 8 positions matching TRBD1. The CDR3 is 16 amino acids. Germline loops: CDR1 MGHRA, CDR2 YSYEKL. With 3 bases clipped from V and 5 bases from J, the junction kept 12 bases outside the gene matches. The chain's CDR3 is CASSQGQGANVHEQYF. CDR3 in DNA: TGCGCCAGCAGCCAGGGCCAGGGGGCGAACGTCCACGAGCAGTACTTC.

The V gene is TRBV29-1, the J gene TRBJ2-7, with D unclear. The CDR3 has 12 amino acids. The germline V gene has CDR1 SQVTM and CDR2 ANQGSEA. Trimming removed 4 bases at V and 3 bases at J, with 10 bases between. The CDR3 protein is CSVGSRYYEQYF. CDR3 bases: TGCAGCGTTGGCTCCAGATACTACGAGCAGTACTTC.

The chain links TRBV14 to TRBJ1-2; tentatively, D is TRBD1 (5 bases). V lost 3 bases and J lost 9, with 26 bases in between. This CDR3 is built from 17 residues. Germline CDR1 and CDR2: SGHDN and FVKESK. The CDR3 protein is CASSHPTIGGIYGSYTF. The CDR3 DNA reads TGTGCCAGCAGCCACCCAACCATCGGGGGAATCTATGGAAGCTACACCTTC.

This rearrangement joins TRBV5-1 to TRBJ2-5; D gene uncertain. The V gene's germline CDR1 is SGHRS and CDR2 YFSETQ. V was clipped by 0 bases and J by 0 bases, with 6 bases between them. This CDR3 contains 14 residues. DNA of the CDR3: TGCGCCAGCAGCTTGGCCGGTAACCAAGAGACCCAGTACTTC. This translates into CASSLAGNQETQYF.

The chain couples TRBV2 to TRBJ1-4; D not resolved. This CDR3 contains 12 residues. CDR1 is SNHLY, CDR2 FYNNEI, per germline. The V end was cut by 6 bases, the J end by 4 bases, with 6 bases between. The CDR3: CASRRHNEKLFF. As DNA, the CDR3 is TGTGCCAGCAGGAGGCATAATGAAAAACTGTTTTTT.

V and J are TRBV2 and TRBJ1-2; D gene unclear. CDR1 SNHLY and CDR2 FYNNEI come from the germline V gene. With 3 bases removed from V and 4 bases from J, the gap between germline ends came to 15 bases. This CDR3 region has 15 residues. The CDR3 DNA sequence: TGTGCCAGCAGTGACTCGGGAAGGGCGTTCTATGGCTACACCTTC. Its protein is CASSDSGRAFYGYTF.